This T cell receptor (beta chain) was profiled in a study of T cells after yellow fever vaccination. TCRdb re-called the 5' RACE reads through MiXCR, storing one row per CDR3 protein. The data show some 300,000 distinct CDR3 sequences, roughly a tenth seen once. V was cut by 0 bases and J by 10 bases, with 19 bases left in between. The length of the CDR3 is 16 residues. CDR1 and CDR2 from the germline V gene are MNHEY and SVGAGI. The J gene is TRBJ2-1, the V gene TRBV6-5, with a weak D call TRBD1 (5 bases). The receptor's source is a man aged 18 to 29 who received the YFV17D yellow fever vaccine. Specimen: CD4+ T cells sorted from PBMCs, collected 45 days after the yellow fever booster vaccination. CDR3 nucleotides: TGTGCCAGCAGTTACTCGACAGCTCTATCTAATGGCGAGCAGTTCTTC. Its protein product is CASSYSTALSNGEQFF.